Listed below are T cell receptor beta chains from one sample, sequenced in a study of cytomegalovirus exposure and HLA in healthy donors. The repertoire was sequenced with immunoSEQ multiplex PCR; TCRdb's copy has only in-frame clones and lacks some. The sample carries about 140,000 clones, around 75% recorded once. The sample consisted of PBMCs. The receptors come from a man aged 55 to 70 in good health and CMV-seronegative. Both conserved end residues are part of each CDR3.

CASSLEGRSPSNEQFF	TRBV7-9	TRBJ2-1
CASSLRTSGPYEQYF	TRBV5-4	TRBJ2-7
CAISEGPGGASVGETQYF	TRBV10-3	TRBJ2-5
CASSLTGPPYGYTF	TRBV28	TRBJ1-2
CASNDRVSYEQYF	TRBV5-1	TRBJ2-7
CASRGGRYEQYF	TRBV6-5	TRBJ2-7
CASSGQGIIGTEAFF	TRBV6-1	TRBJ1-1
CASSKGQARATEAFF	TRBV5-1	TRBJ1-1
CASSLSPSGGSYNEQFF	TRBV19	TRBJ2-1
CASSPPVGTGGTQYF	TRBV27	TRBJ2-3
CASKGARRCNEKLFF	TRBV21-1	TRBJ1-4
CASSLAGGSYEQYF	TRBV28	TRBJ2-7
CASSQFGTGGHYEQYF	TRBV4-3	TRBJ2-7
CASSEGTDTQYF	TRBV7-3	TRBJ2-3
CASSLPLRTTITGELFF	TRBV7-9	TRBJ2-2
CASRERSSYNEQFF	TRBV6-5	TRBJ2-1
CASSLALANTEAFF	TRBV7-9	TRBJ1-1
CAWSVQGDKGTQYF	TRBV30	TRBJ2-5
CASSERQGKAEAFF	TRBV18	TRBJ1-1
CAIEGTNEKLFF	TRBV28	TRBJ1-4
CAIKQGNTEAFF	TRBV10-3	TRBJ1-1
CASSLTPQLNTEAFF	TRBV7-2	TRBJ1-1
CASSYGPSRASYEQYF	TRBV6-5	TRBJ2-7
CASSGQGIRGTF	TRBV28	TRBJ1-2
CASSFSRGFETQYF	TRBV5-8	TRBJ2-5
CASSEGQSYNEQFF	TRBV6-1	TRBJ2-1
CASSPHRRGSYEQYF	TRBV6-1	TRBJ2-7
CASSRSADRDTEAFF	TRBV4-2	TRBJ1-1
CASSLGGFSNQPQHF	TRBV7-2	TRBJ1-5
CASSPQGARETQYF	TRBV28	TRBJ2-5
CASRHDRGSLHF	TRBV6-5	TRBJ1-6
CASSLAQGADTQYF	TRBV5-8	TRBJ2-3
CASPMFGSGDGYTF	TRBV2	TRBJ1-2
CASSFGQGRRNTEAFF	TRBV13	TRBJ1-1
CASSGQGARNQPQHF	TRBV19	TRBJ1-5
CASMGWTTSSYEQYF	TRBV4-1	TRBJ2-7
CASSLGPSTDTQYF	TRBV7-2	TRBJ2-3
CASSQGARERGGELFF	TRBV4-2	TRBJ2-2
CASSIGTGGGELFF	TRBV19	TRBJ2-2
CASSSYRVNSPLHF	TRBV5-4	TRBJ1-6
CATRRANNQPQHF	TRBV15	TRBJ1-5
CASSYTAGVPYNEQFF	TRBV7-6	TRBJ2-1